Below, one TCR beta chain is given with its context. What it binds is not known. The record originates from a study of breast tumors, draining lymph nodes, adjacent tissues. Overall study findings and caveats: Compared with basal-like, luminal-like tumors shared significantly more repertoire with nontumor tissue. Data fit most tumor T cells coming from lymph node, expanding in tumor. Tumors had less TCR diversity than lymph nodes, more than nontumor tissue. Data only fit, rather than demonstrated, lymph node origin of most tumor T cells.

TCRdb reanalysed the multiplex PCR reads using MiXCR and keeps one entry per CDR3 protein. This sample yields about 14,000 distinct CDR3 sequences, of which around 59% are seen a single time; approximately 30% belongs to the top ten. This CDR3 comprises 16 residues. The V and J ends lost 3 bases and 7 bases, in that order; junction bases with no gene match: 8. Germline assignment: CDR1 MRHNA and CDR2 SNTAGT. The V gene is TRBV6-4, the J gene TRBJ2-1; 11 nucleotides agree with TRBD2. This clonotype was obtained from a female donor with breast cancer. Some clones in this sample may be carry-over from other donors' samples. Source material: tumor-adjacent breast tissue. Written as DNA, the CDR3 is TGTGCCAGCAGTGATTTAGCGGGAGGGGGTCGGAATGAGCAGTTCTTC. Translating gives CASSDLAGGGRNEQFF.